This entry features one T cell receptor beta chain sequence. Its antigen is still unknown. The method was immunoSEQ multiplex PCR; TCRdb's version includes in-frame clones alone and lacks a portion of them. The sample has 85,000 to 90,000 clones; around 94% are singletons. The V end was cut by 3 bases, the J end by 1 base, with 11 bases between. This CDR3 spans 14 amino acids. Germline values: CDR1 GTSNPN, CDR2 SVGIG (reference sequence). This sample is drawn from a study of Tregs in tolerant kidney transplant recipients. CD4+CD25+CD127- Tregs, CD4+CD25- non-Tregs, CD4 and CD8 cells were sorted. Overall study findings and caveats: The small number of patients limits these findings pending further validation. Expanding Tregs on activated donor B cells appeared to best identify donor-specific TCRbeta clones.

The chain carries TRBV30 and TRBJ2-3, with D perhaps TRBD1 or TRBD2 (5 bases each). This TCR came from a human donor in good health. The sequenced sample consisted of CD8+ T cells from blood. The CDR3 coding sequence is TGTGCCTGGAGCATCGGGGCAGGCACAGATACGCAGTATTTT. It is translated as CAWSIGAGTDTQYF. Together with reference TRBV30 and TRBJ2-3, the CDR3 gives the full variable domain: SQTIHQWPATLVQPVGSPLSLECTVEGTSNPNLYWYRQAAGRGLQLLFYSVGIGQISSEVPQNLSASRPQDRQFILSSKKLLLSDSGFYLCAWSIGAGTDTQYFGPGTRLTVL.